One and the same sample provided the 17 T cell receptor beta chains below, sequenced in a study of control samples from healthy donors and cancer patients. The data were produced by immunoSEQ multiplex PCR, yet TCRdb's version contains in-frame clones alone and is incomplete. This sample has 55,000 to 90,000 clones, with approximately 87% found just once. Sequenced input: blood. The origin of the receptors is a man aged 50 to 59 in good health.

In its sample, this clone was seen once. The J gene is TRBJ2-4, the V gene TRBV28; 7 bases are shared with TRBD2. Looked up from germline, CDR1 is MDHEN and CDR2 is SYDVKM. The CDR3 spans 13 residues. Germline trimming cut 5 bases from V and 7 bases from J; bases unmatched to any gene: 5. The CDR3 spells CASSTGGSNIQYF. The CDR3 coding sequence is TGTGCCAGCAGTACGGGGGGTAGTAACATTCAGTACTTC.

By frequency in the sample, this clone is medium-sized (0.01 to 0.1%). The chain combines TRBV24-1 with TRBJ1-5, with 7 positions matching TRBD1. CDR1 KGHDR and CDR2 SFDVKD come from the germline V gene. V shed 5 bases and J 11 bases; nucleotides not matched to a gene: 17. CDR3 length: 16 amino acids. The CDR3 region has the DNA TGTGCCACCAGTGCCCCCCCCGGGGCAGGGGGATCGGCCCAGCATTTT. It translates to CATSAPPGAGGSAQHF.

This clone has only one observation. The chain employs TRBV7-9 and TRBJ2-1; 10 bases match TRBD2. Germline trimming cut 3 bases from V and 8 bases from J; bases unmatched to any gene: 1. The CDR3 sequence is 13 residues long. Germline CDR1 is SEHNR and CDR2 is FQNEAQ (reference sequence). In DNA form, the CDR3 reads TGTGCCAGCAGCTTCGGGACTAGCGATGAGCAGTTCTTC. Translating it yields CASSFGTSDEQFF.

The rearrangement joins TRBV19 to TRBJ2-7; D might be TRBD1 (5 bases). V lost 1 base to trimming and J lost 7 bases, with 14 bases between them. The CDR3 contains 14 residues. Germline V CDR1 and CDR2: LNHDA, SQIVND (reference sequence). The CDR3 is CASSIGARAGEQYF. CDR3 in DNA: TGTGCCAGTAGTATAGGTGCCAGGGCTGGGGAGCAGTACTTC.

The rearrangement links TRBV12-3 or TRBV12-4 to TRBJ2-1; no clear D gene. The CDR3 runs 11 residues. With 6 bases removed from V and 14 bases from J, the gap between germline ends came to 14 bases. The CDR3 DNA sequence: TGTGCCAGCAGATATGGATGGACGGAGTTCTTC. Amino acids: CASRYGWTEFF.

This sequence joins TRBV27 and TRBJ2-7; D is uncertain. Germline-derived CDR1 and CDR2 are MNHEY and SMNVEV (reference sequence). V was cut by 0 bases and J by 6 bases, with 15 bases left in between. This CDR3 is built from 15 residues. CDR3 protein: CASSLSPMGLFEQYF. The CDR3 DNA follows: TGTGCCAGCAGTTTATCCCCGATGGGTTTGTTCGAGCAGTACTTC.

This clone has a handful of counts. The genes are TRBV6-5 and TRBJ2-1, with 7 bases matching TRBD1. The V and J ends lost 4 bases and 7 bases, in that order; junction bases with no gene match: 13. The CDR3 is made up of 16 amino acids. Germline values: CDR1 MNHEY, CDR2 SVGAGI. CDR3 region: CASSFTGEVGGNEQFF. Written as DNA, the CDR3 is TGTGCCAGCAGTTTTACAGGGGAAGTAGGGGGTAATGAGCAGTTCTTC.

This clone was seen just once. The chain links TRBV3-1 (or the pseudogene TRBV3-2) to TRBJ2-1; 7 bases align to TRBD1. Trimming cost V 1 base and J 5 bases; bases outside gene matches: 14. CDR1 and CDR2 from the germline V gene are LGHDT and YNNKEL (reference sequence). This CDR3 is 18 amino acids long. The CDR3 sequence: CASSQAPQTGIKNNEQFF. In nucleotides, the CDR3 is TGTGCCAGCAGCCAAGCCCCCCAGACAGGGATCAAGAACAATGAGCAGTTCTTC.

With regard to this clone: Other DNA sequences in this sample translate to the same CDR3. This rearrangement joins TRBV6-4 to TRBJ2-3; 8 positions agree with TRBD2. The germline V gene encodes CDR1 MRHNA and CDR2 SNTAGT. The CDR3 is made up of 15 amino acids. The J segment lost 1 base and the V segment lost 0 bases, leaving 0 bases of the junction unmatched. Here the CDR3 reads CASSDSSGGTDTQYF. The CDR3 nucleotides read TGTGCCAGCAGTGACTCTAGCGGGGGCACAGATACGCAGTATTTT.

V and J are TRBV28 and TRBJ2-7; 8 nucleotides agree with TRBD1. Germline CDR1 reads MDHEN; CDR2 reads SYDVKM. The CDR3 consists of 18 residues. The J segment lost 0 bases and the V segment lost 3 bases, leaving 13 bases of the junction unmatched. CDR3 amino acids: CASSFSGTGYLFSYEQYF. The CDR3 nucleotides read TGTGCCAGCAGTTTTTCGGGGACAGGTTATTTGTTCTCCTACGAGCAGTACTTC.

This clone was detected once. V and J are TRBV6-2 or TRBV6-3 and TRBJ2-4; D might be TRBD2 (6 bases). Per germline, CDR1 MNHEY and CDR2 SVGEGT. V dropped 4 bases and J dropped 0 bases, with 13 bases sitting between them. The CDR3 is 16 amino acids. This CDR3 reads CASSSPGRLAKNIQYF. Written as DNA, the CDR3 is TGTGCCAGCAGTTCCCCTGGGAGGCTAGCCAAAAACATTCAGTACTTC.

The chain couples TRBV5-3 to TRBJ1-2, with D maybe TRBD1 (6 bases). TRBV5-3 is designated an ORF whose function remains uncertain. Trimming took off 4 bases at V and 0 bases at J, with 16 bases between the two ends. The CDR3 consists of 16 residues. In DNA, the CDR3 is TGTGCCAGAAGCCCGGGACAAGGCATTCCTAACTATGGCTACACCTTC. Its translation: CARSPGQGIPNYGYTF.

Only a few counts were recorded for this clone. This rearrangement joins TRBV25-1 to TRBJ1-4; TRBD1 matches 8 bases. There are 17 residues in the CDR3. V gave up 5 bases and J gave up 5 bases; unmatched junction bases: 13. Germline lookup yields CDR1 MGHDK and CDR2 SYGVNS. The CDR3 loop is CASSSTGAENDNEKLFF. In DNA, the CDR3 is TGTGCCAGCAGTTCGACAGGGGCCGAGAATGACAATGAAAAACTGTTTTTT.

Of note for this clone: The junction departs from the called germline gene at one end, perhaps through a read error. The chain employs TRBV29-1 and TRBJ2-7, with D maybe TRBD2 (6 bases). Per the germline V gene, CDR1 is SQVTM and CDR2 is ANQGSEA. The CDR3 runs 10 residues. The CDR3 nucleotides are TGCAGCGTTGCCGGAGGGCAGGAAAGCTTC. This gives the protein CSVAGGQESF.

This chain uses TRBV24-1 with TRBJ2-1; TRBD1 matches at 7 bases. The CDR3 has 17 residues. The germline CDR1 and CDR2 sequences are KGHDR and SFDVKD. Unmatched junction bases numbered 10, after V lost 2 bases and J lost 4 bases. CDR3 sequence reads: CATSDSLTGVGYNEQFF. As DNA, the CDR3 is TGTGCCACCAGTGATTCTTTAACAGGGGTAGGATACAATGAGCAGTTCTTC.

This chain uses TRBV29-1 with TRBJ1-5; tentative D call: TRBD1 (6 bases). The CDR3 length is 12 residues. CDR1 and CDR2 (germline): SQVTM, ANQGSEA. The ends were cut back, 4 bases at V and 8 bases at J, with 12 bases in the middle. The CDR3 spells CSVGGGGEPQHF. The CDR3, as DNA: TGCAGCGTTGGGGGGGGCGGGGAGCCCCAGCATTTT.

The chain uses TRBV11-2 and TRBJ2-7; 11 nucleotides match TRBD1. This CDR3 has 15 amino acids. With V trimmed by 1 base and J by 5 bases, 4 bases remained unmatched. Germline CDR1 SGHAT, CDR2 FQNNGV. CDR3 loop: CASSLGGDRGNEQYF. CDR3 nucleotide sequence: TGTGCCAGCAGCTTAGGGGGGGACAGGGGGAACGAGCAGTACTTC.